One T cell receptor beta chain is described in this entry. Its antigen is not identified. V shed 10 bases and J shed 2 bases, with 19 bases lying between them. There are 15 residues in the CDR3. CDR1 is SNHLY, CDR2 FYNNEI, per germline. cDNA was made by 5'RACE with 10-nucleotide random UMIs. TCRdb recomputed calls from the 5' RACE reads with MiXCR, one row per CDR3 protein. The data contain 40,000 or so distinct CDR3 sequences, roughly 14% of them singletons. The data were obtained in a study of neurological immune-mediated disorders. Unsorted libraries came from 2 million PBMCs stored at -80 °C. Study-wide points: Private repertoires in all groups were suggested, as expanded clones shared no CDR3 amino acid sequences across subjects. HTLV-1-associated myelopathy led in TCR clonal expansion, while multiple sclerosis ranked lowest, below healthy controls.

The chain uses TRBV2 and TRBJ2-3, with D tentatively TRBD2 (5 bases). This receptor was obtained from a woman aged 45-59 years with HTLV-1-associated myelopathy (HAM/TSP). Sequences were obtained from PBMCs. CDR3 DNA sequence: TGTGCCACTAAAGCCGGACTGTACGCCACAGATACGCAGTATTTT. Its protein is CATKAGLYATDTQYF.